This T cell receptor (beta chain) was obtained from a study of CD8 T cells in Susac syndrome. Study-wide results and caveats: The study's TCR sequencing and HLA analysis drew on a certain number of individuals. That number was acknowledged as relatively small.

After removal of 5 bases from V and 7 bases from J, the junction contained 7 bases not matched to a gene. CDR3 length equals 14 residues. Germline V gene lookup returns CDR1 GTSNPN and CDR2 SVGIG (reference sequence). A word on this clonotype: The target antigen is unknown.

It was treatment-naive patients with stable or active relapsing-remitting disease who made up the multiple sclerosis controls. RNA in amounts of roughly 0.5 to 1 ug was reverse transcribed with random hexamers. An immunoSEQ multiplex PCR generated amplified TCR beta CDR3 products spanning 54 Vbeta and 13 Jbeta. Via MiXCR, TCRdb re-called the immunoSEQ multiplex PCR reads, giving one row per CDR3 protein. The sample shows roughly 67,000 distinct CDR3 sequences, approximately 94% of them seen only once. The sample consisted of CD8+ T cells from PBMCs. The chain joins TRBV30 to TRBJ1-6; the match to TRBD1 covers 8 bases. The TCR originated in a human donor with multiple sclerosis. DNA for the CDR3: TGTGCCTGGGGTGCTGGGACAGGCAATTCACCCCTCCACTTT. The encoded protein is CAWGAGTGNSPLHF.